This TCR beta chain was captured in a study of blood T cell repertoires in COVID-19. Whole-study context: Some COVID-19 samples were acute and others convalescent; all came from the United States, Italy and Spain. In each case, the material was cDNA or gDNA derived from T cells, B-cell-depleted T cells, or PBMCs.

Authors' methods: From reference gene primer amplification, estimates of nucleated cell counts were derived. Profiling relied on immunoSEQ multiplex PCR, and the TCRdb table lists in-frame clones only, not all of them. V and J calls and clone size come straight from that table; D and trimming were deduced from the DNA. The data contain about 260,000 clones, more than 75% of them singletons. Germline V lookup: CDR1 SGHRS, CDR2 YFSETQ. The V gene lost 1 base and the J gene lost 2 bases, with 10 bases spanning the gap. CDR3 size: 15 residues. The TCR was taken from a man aged 40-50 years who had recovered from COVID-19. Sequenced input: peripheral blood. This rearrangement joins TRBV5-1 to TRBJ2-1, with D possibly being TRBD2 (6 bases). CDR3 region: CASSLRGRPYNEQFF. The DNA of the CDR3 is TGCGCCAGCAGCTTGAGAGGGAGGCCCTACAATGAGCAGTTCTTC. Full variable domain (missing parts from reference TRBV5-1 and TRBJ2-1): KAGVTQTPRYLIKTRGQQVTLSCSPISGHRSVSWYQQTPGQGLQFLFEYFSETQRNKGNFPGRFSGRQFSNSRSEMNVSTLELGDSALYLCASSLRGRPYNEQFFGPGTRLTVL.